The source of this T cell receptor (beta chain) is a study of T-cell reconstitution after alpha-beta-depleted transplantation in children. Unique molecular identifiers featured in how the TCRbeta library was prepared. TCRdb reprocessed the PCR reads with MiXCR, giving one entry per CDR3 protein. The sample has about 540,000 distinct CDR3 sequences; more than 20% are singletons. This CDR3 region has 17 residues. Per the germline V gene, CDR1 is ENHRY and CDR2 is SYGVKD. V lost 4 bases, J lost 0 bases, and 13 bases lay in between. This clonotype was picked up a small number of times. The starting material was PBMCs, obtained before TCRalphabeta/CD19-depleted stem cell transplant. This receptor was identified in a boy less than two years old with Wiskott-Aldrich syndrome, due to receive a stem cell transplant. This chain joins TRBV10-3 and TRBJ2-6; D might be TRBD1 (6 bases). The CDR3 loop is CAISGRQVGSGANVLTF. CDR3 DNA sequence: TGTGCCATCAGTGGGCGACAGGTGGGCTCTGGGGCCAACGTCCTGACTTTC.